Below are 9 T cell receptor beta chains sequenced from a single sample in a study of blood T cell repertoires in COVID-19. The assay was immunoSEQ multiplex PCR, and TCRdb's table has in-frame clones only and misses some. The sample lists 100,000 to 110,000 clones; just over 90% were seen once. The material sequenced was peripheral blood. The receptors derive from a man aged 50-60 years with active COVID-19.

V gene TRBV6-1 combines with J gene TRBJ1-2; TRBD1 might be the D (6 bases). The V end was cut by 4 bases, the J end by 0 bases, with 15 bases between. The CDR3 has 16 amino acids. Germline CDR1 reads MNHNS; CDR2 reads SASEGT. For the CDR3, the DNA is TGTGCCAGCAGTGGTCTCTGGGGGCGAGCTAACTATGGCTACACCTTC. Translated, it gives CASSGLWGRANYGYTF.

This chain links TRBV6-5 with TRBJ1-1, with TRBD1 matching 7 bases. Germline V CDR1 and CDR2: MNHEY, SVGAGI. The V segment lost 8 bases and the J segment 1 base; nucleotides outside the gene matches: 7. CDR3 length: 14 residues. CDR3 coding DNA: TGTGCCAGCGGAAACAGGGGATGGAACACTGAAGCTTTCTTT. Its translation: CASGNRGWNTEAFF.

CDR3 amino acids: CASSLSSAGLANNEQFF. The CDR3 nucleotides read TGCGCCAGCAGTCTAAGTAGCGCGGGACTAGCTAACAATGAGCAGTTCTTC. This sequence joins TRBV4-1 and TRBJ2-1; TRBD2 aligns across 9 bases. Germline V CDR1 and CDR2: MGHRA, YSYEKL. The trim removed 6 bases at V and 5 bases at J, leaving 14 bases unmatched. This CDR3 is built from 17 residues.

The chain has TRBV6-5 and TRBJ1-2, with D maybe TRBD1 (5 bases). V was shortened by 8 bases and J by 2 bases, with 12 bases between the two germline ends. Germline CDR1 and CDR2: MNHEY and SVGAGI. This CDR3 contains 13 residues. The CDR3 here is CASRGGSNYGYTF. As DNA, the CDR3 is TGTGCCAGCCGGGGGGGGTCGAACTATGGCTACACCTTC.

J is TRBJ1-1 and V is TRBV7-2, with D hard to call. The CDR3 is 14 amino acids. Trimming took 7 bases from V and 1 from J, leaving 13 bases between them. Germline V gene sequence: CDR1 SGHTA, CDR2 FQGNSA. CDR3: CASTRGIRNTEAFF. In nucleotides, the CDR3 is TGTGCCAGCACCAGAGGAATTAGGAACACTGAAGCTTTCTTT.

The CDR3 nucleotides read TGTGCCAGCAGCTTGCGGATGGCGGAGTGGGAGACCCAGTACTTC. Amino acids: CASSLRMAEWETQYF. J is TRBJ2-5 and V is TRBV7-9; no reliable D call. Trimming cost V 3 bases and J 5 bases, with 16 bases left between them. The germline gives CDR1 SEHNR, CDR2 FQNEAQ (reference sequence). There are 15 residues in the CDR3.

This chain links TRBV3-1 (or the pseudogene TRBV3-2) with TRBJ1-3; 7 bases are a match to TRBD1. Germline trimming cut 3 bases from V and 4 bases from J; bases unmatched to any gene: 6. CDR1 is LGHDT, CDR2 YNNKEL, per germline (reference sequence). CDR3 length equals 15 residues. CDR3 protein: CASSQPGQWGNTIYF. CDR3 DNA: TGTGCCAGCAGCCAGCCGGGACAGTGGGGAAACACCATATATTTT.

DNA of the CDR3: TGTGCCAGCCAGAGACTGGGACAGGGTACAGCCTACGAGCAGTACTTC. Translated, it gives CASQRLGQGTAYEQYF. The chain couples TRBV7-8 to TRBJ2-7; 9 bases align to TRBD1. The CDR3 has 16 residues. Germline CDR1 is SGHVS and CDR2 is FQNEAQ. J gave up 2 bases and V 8 bases, and 13 bases lay outside the gene matches.

The V gene is TRBV10-1, the J gene TRBJ1-6; 8 positions agree with TRBD1. Germline V lookup: CDR1 WNHNN, CDR2 SYGVQD (reference sequence). The CDR3 spans 14 residues. V was clipped by 5 bases and J by 6 bases; unmatched bases: 3. The CDR3: CASSNGQGNSPLHF. The CDR3 DNA sequence: TGCGCCAGCAGTAACGGACAGGGTAATTCACCCCTCCACTTT.